The 4 T cell receptor beta chains given below trace back to one sample, sequenced in a study of blood T cell repertoires in COVID-19. Libraries were prepared by immunoSEQ multiplex PCR; TCRdb keeps only in-frame clonotypes and omits some of them. The table shows about 180,000 clones, with about 90% occurring only once. The sequenced material came from PBMCs or T cells enriched from blood (not recorded which). These receptor sequences come from a woman between 18 and 29 years old who had recovered from COVID-19.

The sample holds a few counts of this clone. The chain employs TRBV27 and TRBJ2-3, with 14 bases lining up with TRBD2. The CDR3 contains 18 residues. Germline CDR1 and CDR2: MNHEY and SMNVEV (reference sequence). The V and J ends lost 5 bases and 2 bases, in that order; junction bases with no gene match: 9. The CDR3 here is CASSSKPGLAGATDTQYF. CDR3 DNA sequence: TGTGCCAGCAGTAGTAAACCGGGACTAGCGGGAGCCACAGATACGCAGTATTTT.

The chain recombines TRBV7-8 with TRBJ1-3, with 10 bases matching TRBD1. V lost 0 bases, J lost 0 bases, and 5 bases stayed unmatched. The germline V gene has CDR1 SGHVS and CDR2 FQNEAQ. This CDR3 contains 18 residues. The CDR3 DNA sequence: TGTGCCAGCAGCTTAGCCCGGGACAGGGGACTCTCTGGAAACACCATATATTTT. This translates into CASSLARDRGLSGNTIYF.

The chain uses TRBV5-8 and TRBJ2-7; D gene uncertain. This CDR3 has 13 residues. V lost 2 bases to trimming and J lost 3 bases, with 9 bases between them. The germline V gene encodes CDR1 SGHTS and CDR2 YDEGEE. In DNA, the CDR3 is TGTGCCAGCAGCTTTTCCCTCCTCTACGAGCAGTACTTC. This gives the protein CASSFSLLYEQYF.

As regards this clone: The junction departs from germline at one end; a sequencing error may be responsible. The V gene is TRBV6-1, the J gene TRBJ2-3, with 7 positions matching TRBD2. Looked up from germline, CDR1 is MNHNS and CDR2 is SASEGT. The CDR3 covers 16 residues. The CDR3 reads CASSEGLAALTYTQYF. The CDR3 DNA is TGTGCCAGCAGTGAGGGGCTAGCGGCACTCACATATACGCAGTATTTT.